This TCR beta chain was profiled in a study of cytomegalovirus exposure and HLA in healthy donors. Concerning this clone: The antigen is unknown.

Notes on the study in general: When the data were analyzed later, several of the most significant clusters appeared to be linked to common viral pathogens. What TCR beta sequences reportedly achieved was accurate prediction of HLA-A and HLA-B alleles in most subjects.

The PCR was carried out with 60 Vbeta primers and 13 Jbeta primers. Using immunoSEQ multiplex PCR, the repertoire was profiled, and TCRdb retains in-frame clones only, with some absent. This sample carries about 100,000 clones, roughly 80% of them seen once, and the ten largest clones take 0.6% to 0.95%. Germline CDR1 reads SGHTA; CDR2 reads FQGNSA. With 1 base removed from V and 5 bases from J, the gap between germline ends came to 8 bases. This CDR3 has 13 amino acids. The material sequenced was PBMCs. This TCR derives from a woman aged 55-69 years in good health and CMV-seronegative. V usage is TRBV7-2 and J usage is TRBJ2-5; D gene ambiguous. The CDR3 sequence is CASSLGQRETQYF. The CDR3 DNA follows: TGTGCCAGCAGCTTAGGACAACGGGAGACCCAGTACTTC. The full variable domain, its missing parts supplied by reference TRBV7-2 and TRBJ2-5, is GAGVSQSPSNKVTEKGKDVELRCDPISGHTALYWYRQSLGQGLEFLIYFQGNSAPDKSGLPSDRFSAERTGGSVSTLTIQRTQQEDSAVYLCASSLGQRETQYFGPGTRLLVL.